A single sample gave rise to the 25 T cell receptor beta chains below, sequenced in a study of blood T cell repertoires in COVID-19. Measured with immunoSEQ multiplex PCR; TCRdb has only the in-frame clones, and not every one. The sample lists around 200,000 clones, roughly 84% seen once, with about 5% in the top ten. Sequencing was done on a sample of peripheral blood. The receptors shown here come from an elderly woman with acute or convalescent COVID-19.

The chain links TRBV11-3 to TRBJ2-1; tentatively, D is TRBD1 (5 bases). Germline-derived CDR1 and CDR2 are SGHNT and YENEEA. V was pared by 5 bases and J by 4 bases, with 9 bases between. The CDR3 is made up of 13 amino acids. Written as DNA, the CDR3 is TGTGCCAGCAGCGCATCAGGGTACAATGAGCAGTTCTTC. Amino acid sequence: CASSASGYNEQFF.

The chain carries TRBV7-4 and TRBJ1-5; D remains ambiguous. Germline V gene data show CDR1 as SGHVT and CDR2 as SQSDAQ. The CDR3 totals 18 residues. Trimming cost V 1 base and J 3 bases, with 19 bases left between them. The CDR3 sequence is CASSLEVEGGWNNQPQHF. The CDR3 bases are TGTGCCAGCAGCTTAGAAGTTGAGGGAGGTTGGAACAATCAGCCCCAGCATTTT.

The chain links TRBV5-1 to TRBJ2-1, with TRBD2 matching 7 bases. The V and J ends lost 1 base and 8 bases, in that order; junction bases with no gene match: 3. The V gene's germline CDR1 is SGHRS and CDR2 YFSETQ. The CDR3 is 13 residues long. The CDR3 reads CASSLITSDEQFF. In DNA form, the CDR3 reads TGCGCCAGCAGCTTGATAACTAGCGATGAGCAGTTCTTC.

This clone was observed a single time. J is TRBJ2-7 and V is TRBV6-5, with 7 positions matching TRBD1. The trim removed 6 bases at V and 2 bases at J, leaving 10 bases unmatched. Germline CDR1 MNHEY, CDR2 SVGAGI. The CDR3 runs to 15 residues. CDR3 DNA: TGTGCCAGCAGCAAGACAGGGACGCCAACCTACGAGCAGTACTTC. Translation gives CASSKTGTPTYEQYF.

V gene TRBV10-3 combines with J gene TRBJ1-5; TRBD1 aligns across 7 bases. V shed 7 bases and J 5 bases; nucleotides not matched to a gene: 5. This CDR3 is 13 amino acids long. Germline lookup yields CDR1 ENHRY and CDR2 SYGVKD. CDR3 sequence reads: CAIKGQPDQPQHF. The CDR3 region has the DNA TGTGCCATCAAGGGACAGCCCGATCAGCCCCAGCATTTT.

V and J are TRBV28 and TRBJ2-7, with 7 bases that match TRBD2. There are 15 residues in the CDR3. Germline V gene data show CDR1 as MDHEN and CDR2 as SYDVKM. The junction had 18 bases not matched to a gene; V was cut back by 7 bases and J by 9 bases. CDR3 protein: CASTFFRTSPERQYF. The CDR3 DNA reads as TGTGCCAGCACCTTTTTCCGGACTAGTCCCGAACGGCAGTACTTC. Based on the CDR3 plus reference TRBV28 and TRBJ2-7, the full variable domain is DVKVTQSSRYLVKRTGEKVFLECVQDMDHENMFWYRQDPGLGLRLIYFSYDVKMKEKGDIPEGYSVSREKKERFSLILESASTNQTSMYLCASTFFRTSPERQYFGPGTRLTVT.

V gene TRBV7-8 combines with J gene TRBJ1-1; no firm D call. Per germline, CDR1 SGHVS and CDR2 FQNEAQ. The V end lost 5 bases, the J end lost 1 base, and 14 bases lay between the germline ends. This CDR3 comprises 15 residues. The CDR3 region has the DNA TGTGCCAGCAGCCCGCAGCCAGCGCCGAACACTGAAGCTTTCTTT. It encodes CASSPQPAPNTEAFF.

The CDR3 DNA sequence: TGTGCCAGCAGTCTGGGCTACCCCAACTACGAGCAGTACTTC. It is translated as CASSLGYPNYEQYF. This chain joins TRBV28 and TRBJ2-7; no reliable D call. Germline CDR1 and CDR2: MDHEN and SYDVKM. V was shortened by 5 bases and J by 3 bases, with 14 bases between the two germline ends. The CDR3 is 14 residues long.

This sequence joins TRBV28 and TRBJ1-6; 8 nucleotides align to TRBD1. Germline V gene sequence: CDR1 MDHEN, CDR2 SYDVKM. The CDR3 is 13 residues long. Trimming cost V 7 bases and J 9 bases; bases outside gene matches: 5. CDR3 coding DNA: TGTGCCAGCATCCAGGACAGGGCTTCACCCCTCCACTTT. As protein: CASIQDRASPLHF. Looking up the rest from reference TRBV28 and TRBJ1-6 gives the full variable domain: DVKVTQSSRYLVKRTGEKVFLECVQDMDHENMFWYRQDPGLGLRLIYFSYDVKMKEKGDIPEGYSVSREKKERFSLILESASTNQTSMYLCASIQDRASPLHFGNGTRLTVT.

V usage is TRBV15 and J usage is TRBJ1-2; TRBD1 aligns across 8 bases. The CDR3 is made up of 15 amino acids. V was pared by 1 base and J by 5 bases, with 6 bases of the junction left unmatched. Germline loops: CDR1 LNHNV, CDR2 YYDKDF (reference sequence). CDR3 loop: CATSRGAGTGYGYTF. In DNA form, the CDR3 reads TGTGCCACCAGCAGAGGAGCCGGGACAGGTTATGGCTACACCTTC.

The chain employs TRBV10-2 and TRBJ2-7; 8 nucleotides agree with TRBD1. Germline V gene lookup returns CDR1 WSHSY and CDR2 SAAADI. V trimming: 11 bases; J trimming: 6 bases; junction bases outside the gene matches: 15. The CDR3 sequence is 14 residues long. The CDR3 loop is CASRGGQGPLEQYF. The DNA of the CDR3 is TGCGCCTCCCGCGGAGGACAGGGACCGCTCGAGCAGTACTTC.

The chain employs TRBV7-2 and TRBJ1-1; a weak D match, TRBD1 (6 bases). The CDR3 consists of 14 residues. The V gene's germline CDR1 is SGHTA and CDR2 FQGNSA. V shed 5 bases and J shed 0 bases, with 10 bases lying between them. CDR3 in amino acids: CASSPWTVNTEAFF. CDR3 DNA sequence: TGTGCCAGCAGCCCTTGGACAGTGAACACTGAAGCTTTCTTT. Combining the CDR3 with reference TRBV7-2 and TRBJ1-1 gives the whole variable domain GAGVSQSPSNKVTEKGKDVELRCDPISGHTALYWYRQSLGQGLEFLIYFQGNSAPDKSGLPSDRFSAERTGGSVSTLTIQRTQQEDSAVYLCASSPWTVNTEAFFGQGTRLTVV.

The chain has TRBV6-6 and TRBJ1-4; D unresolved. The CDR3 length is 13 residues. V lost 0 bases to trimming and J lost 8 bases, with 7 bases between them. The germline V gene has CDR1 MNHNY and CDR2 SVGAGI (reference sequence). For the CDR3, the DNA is TGTGCCAGCAGTTACTCGGTCGGGGAAAAACTGTTTTTT. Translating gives CASSYSVGEKLFF.

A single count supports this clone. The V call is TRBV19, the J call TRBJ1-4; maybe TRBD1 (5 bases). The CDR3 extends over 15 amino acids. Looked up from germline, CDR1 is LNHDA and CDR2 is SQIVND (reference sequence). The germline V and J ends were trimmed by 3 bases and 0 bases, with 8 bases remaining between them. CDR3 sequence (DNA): TGTGCCAGTAGTATTGGGGCGGCAACTAATGAAAAACTGTTTTTT. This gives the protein CASSIGAATNEKLFF.

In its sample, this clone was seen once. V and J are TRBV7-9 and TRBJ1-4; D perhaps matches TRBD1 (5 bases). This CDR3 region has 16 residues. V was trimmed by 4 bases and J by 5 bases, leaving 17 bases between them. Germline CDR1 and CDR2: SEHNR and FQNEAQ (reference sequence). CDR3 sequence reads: CASSSRTRSFNEKLFF. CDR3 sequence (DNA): TGTGCCAGCAGCTCGCGGACACGGAGCTTCAATGAAAAACTGTTTTTT.

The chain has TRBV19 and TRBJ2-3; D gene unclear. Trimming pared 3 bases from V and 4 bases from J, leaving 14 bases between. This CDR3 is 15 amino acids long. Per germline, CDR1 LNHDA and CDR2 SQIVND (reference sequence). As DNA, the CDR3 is TGTGCCAGTAGTATTTATCAAACAGTCCCAGATACGCAGTATTTT. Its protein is CASSIYQTVPDTQYF.

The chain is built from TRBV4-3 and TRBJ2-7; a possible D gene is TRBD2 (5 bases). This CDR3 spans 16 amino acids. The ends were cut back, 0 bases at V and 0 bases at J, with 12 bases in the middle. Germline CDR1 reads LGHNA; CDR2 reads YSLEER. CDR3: CASSQDGGTSSYEQYF. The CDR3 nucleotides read TGCGCCAGCAGCCAAGATGGTGGCACTAGCTCCTACGAGCAGTACTTC.

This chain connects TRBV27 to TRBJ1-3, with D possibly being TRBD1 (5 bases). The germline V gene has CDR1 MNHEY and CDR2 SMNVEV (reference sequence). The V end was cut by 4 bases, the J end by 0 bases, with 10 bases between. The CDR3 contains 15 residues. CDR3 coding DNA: TGTGCCAGCAGTTATGACAGTTCCTCTGGAAACACCATATATTTT. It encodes CASSYDSSSGNTIYF.

The CDR3 DNA is TGTGCCTGGAGTAATCTGGTGGAGAGGACAGGGAACACCGGGGAGCTGTTTTTT. It encodes CAWSNLVERTGNTGELFF. This chain connects TRBV30 to TRBJ2-2; 7 bases fit TRBD1. The CDR3 spans 18 residues. V trimming: 2 bases; J trimming: 1 base; junction bases outside the gene matches: 13. CDR1 GTSNPN and CDR2 SVGIG come from the germline V gene (reference sequence).

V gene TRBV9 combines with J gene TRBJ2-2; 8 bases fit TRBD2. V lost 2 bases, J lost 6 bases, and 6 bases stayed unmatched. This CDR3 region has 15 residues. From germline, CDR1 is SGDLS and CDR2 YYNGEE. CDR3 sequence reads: CASSVSGTPPGELFF. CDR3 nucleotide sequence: TGTGCCAGCAGCGTTAGCGGGACCCCGCCCGGGGAGCTGTTTTTT.

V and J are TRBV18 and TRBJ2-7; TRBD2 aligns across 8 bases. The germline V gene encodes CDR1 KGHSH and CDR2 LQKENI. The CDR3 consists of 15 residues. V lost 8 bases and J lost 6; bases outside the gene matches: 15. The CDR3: CASTDIAGLGAEQYF. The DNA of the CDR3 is TGTGCCAGCACTGACATAGCGGGATTGGGGGCCGAGCAGTACTTC.

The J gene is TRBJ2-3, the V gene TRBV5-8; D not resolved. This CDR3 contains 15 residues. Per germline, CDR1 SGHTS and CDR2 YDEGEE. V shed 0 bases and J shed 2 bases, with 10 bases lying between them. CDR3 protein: CASSLEFILTDTQYF. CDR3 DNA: TGTGCCAGCAGCTTGGAGTTTATACTCACAGATACGCAGTATTTT.

The CDR3 region is CASSFFRDRNPEAFF. The CDR3 coding sequence is TGTGCCAGCAGTTTTTTCCGGGACAGAAATCCTGAAGCTTTCTTT. The chain uses TRBV6-5 and TRBJ1-1; 7 bases are shared with TRBD1. V trimming: 4 bases; J trimming: 6 bases; junction bases outside the gene matches: 11. There are 15 residues in the CDR3. Germline CDR1 reads MNHEY; CDR2 reads SVGAGI.

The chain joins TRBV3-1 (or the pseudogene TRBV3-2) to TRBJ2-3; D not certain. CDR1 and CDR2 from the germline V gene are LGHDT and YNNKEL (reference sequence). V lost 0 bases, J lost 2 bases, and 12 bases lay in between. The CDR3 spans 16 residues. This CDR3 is CASSQDPGWATDTQYF. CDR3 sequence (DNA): TGTGCCAGCAGCCAAGATCCTGGGTGGGCCACAGATACGCAGTATTTT.

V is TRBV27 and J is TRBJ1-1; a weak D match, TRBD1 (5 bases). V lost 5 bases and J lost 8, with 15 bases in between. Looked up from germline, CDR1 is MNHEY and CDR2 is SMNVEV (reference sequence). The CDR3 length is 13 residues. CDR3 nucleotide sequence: TGTGCCAGCAGTCCCCAGGGACGGGGGGAAGCTTTCTTT. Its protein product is CASSPQGRGEAFF.